This is a list of T cell receptor beta chains from one sample in a study of T cell repertoires in cytomegalovirus infection. These TCRs are of unknown antigen specificity. TCRdb re-called the reads through MiXCR, storing one row per CDR3 protein. The table has about 140,000 distinct CDR3 sequences, around 30% seen once. Sequencing used CD8+ T cells from cultured PBMCs, obtained from culture after CMV antigen stimulation. These receptors were collected from a human donor in good health (CMV status not recorded). Some clones in this sample may be carry-over from other donors' samples. The CDR3 runs from the conserved cysteine through the conserved F or W. The D gene is left open where the match is weak. Size is omitted from some rows. Given values are once, few, many or a class for expanded clones.

v_call: TRBV4-1
clone_size: few
j_call: TRBJ1-5
d_call: .
cdr3_nt: TGCGCCAGCAGCCATCAGATGACAGACAATCAGCCCCAGCATTTT
cdr3_aa: CASSHQMTDNQPQHF

v_call: TRBV2
clone_size: .
j_call: TRBJ2-2
d_call: .
cdr3_nt: TGTGCCAGCCCCAGTAGGACCGGGGAGCTGTTTTTT
cdr3_aa: CASPSRTGELFF

v_call: TRBV27
clone_size: .
j_call: TRBJ2-1
d_call: TRBD2
cdr3_nt: TGTGCCAGCAGTTTATCCCGGGGGGATAACAATGAGCAGTTCTTC
cdr3_aa: CASSLSRGDNNEQFF

v_call: TRBV15
clone_size: .
j_call: TRBJ2-2
d_call: .
cdr3_nt: TGTGCCACCAGCACCCCCGGGGGGGAGCTGTTTTTT
cdr3_aa: CATSTPGGELFF

v_call: TRBV29-1
clone_size: few
j_call: TRBJ1-1
d_call: .
cdr3_nt: TGCAGCGCATCCTACAGCCACACTGAAGCTTTCTTT
cdr3_aa: CSASYSHTEAFF

v_call: TRBV7-9
clone_size: .
j_call: TRBJ2-7
d_call: .
cdr3_nt: TGTGCCAGCAGCTTAGTTGGGGACAACTACGAGCAGTACTTC
cdr3_aa: CASSLVGDNYEQYF

v_call: TRBV24-1
clone_size: .
j_call: TRBJ2-3
d_call: TRBD2
cdr3_nt: TGTGCCACCAGTGACCCGAAACTAGCGGGGGGGAAGGATACGCAGTATTTT
cdr3_aa: CATSDPKLAGGKDTQYF

v_call: TRBV7-6
clone_size: few
j_call: TRBJ2-7
d_call: .
cdr3_nt: TGTGCCAGCAGCTTATTTGGAGGTTGGGAGCAGTACTTC
cdr3_aa: CASSLFGGWEQYF

v_call: TRBV7-8
clone_size: .
j_call: TRBJ2-7
d_call: .
cdr3_nt: TGTGCCAGCAGCGGTGGGACGGCCAGCTCCTACGAGCAGTACTTC
cdr3_aa: CASSGGTASSYEQYF

v_call: TRBV20-1
clone_size: few
j_call: TRBJ2-7
d_call: .
cdr3_nt: TGCAGTGCTAGAGATTTCTCGGGCCCTTCCCACGAGCAGTACTTC
cdr3_aa: CSARDFSGPSHEQYF

v_call: TRBV28
clone_size: .
j_call: TRBJ1-6
d_call: .
cdr3_nt: TGTGCCAGCCGGGACCCTGACTTACCCCTCCACTTT
cdr3_aa: CASRDPDLPLHF

v_call: TRBV7-6
clone_size: .
j_call: TRBJ2-7
d_call: TRBD1
cdr3_nt: TGTGCCAGCAGCTTAGCCTCAGGGGGCCCAGAGGGCGAGCAGTACTTC
cdr3_aa: CASSLASGGPEGEQYF

v_call: TRBV7-6
clone_size: .
j_call: TRBJ2-2
d_call: .
cdr3_nt: TGTGCCAGCAGCCATGATCGATGGGGGACCGGGGAGCTGTTTTTT
cdr3_aa: CASSHDRWGTGELFF

v_call: TRBV3-1
clone_size: many
j_call: TRBJ2-5
d_call: TRBD2
cdr3_nt: TGTGCCAGCAGCCAAGATCCTAGCGGGGGCTGGGAGACCCAGTACTTC
cdr3_aa: CASSQDPSGGWETQYF

v_call: TRBV2
clone_size: few
j_call: TRBJ1-3
d_call: .
cdr3_nt: TGTGCCAGCAGTGAAATTACGAACTCTGGAAACACCATATATTTT
cdr3_aa: CASSEITNSGNTIYF

v_call: TRBV27
clone_size: few
j_call: TRBJ1-5
d_call: .
cdr3_nt: TGTGCCAGCAGTTTAACCCCGGGACAACTAGGTCAGCCCCAGCATTTT
cdr3_aa: CASSLTPGQLGQPQHF

v_call: TRBV6-2/TRBV6-3
clone_size: .
j_call: TRBJ2-1
d_call: TRBD1
cdr3_nt: TGTGCCAGCAGTTGGACAGGGGGCGGGAATGAGCAGTTCTTC
cdr3_aa: CASSWTGGGNEQFF

v_call: TRBV25-1
clone_size: .
j_call: TRBJ1-1
d_call: .
cdr3_nt: TGTGCCAGCAGTCCGGGACAAGAAGCTTTCTTT
cdr3_aa: CASSPGQEAFF

v_call: TRBV28
clone_size: few
j_call: TRBJ2-7
d_call: .
cdr3_nt: TGTGCCAGCAGAATGCGGGGCAGTTTTTACGAGCAGTACTTC
cdr3_aa: CASRMRGSFYEQYF

v_call: TRBV2
clone_size: .
j_call: TRBJ2-1
d_call: TRBD2
cdr3_nt: TGTGCCAGCAGTCCTACTAGCGGGGGGGCCCTTAATGAGCAGTTCTTC
cdr3_aa: CASSPTSGGALNEQFF

v_call: TRBV28
clone_size: few
j_call: TRBJ2-5
d_call: .
cdr3_nt: TGTGCCAGCAGTTTCTTCGGGGAAGAGACCCAGTACTTC
cdr3_aa: CASSFFGEETQYF

v_call: TRBV12-3/TRBV12-4
clone_size: few
j_call: TRBJ1-2
d_call: .
cdr3_nt: TGTGCCAGCAGTTTGTACGTCCGGCTGGACTATGGCTACACCTTC
cdr3_aa: CASSLYVRLDYGYTF

v_call: TRBV6-6
clone_size: .
j_call: TRBJ2-7
d_call: .
cdr3_nt: TGTGCCAGCAGTCCCCCGGGGAAGGGCTACGAGCAGTACTTC
cdr3_aa: CASSPPGKGYEQYF

v_call: TRBV28
clone_size: few
j_call: TRBJ2-3
d_call: .
cdr3_nt: TGTGCCAGCATTCCTGGGGGGCTAAACACAGATACGCAGTATTTT
cdr3_aa: CASIPGGLNTDTQYF

v_call: TRBV4-1
clone_size: once
j_call: TRBJ1-1
d_call: .
cdr3_nt: TGCGCCAGCAGCCAAGTTCAATCGAACACTGAAGCTTTCTTT
cdr3_aa: CASSQVQSNTEAFF

v_call: TRBV6-5
clone_size: .
j_call: TRBJ2-3
d_call: .
cdr3_nt: TGTGCCAGCAGTTACGGCGGAGGGTTAGATACGCAGTATTTT
cdr3_aa: CASSYGGGLDTQYF

v_call: TRBV27
clone_size: .
j_call: TRBJ2-7
d_call: TRBD1
cdr3_nt: TGTGCCAGCAGTGCCGGGACAGATATCTACGAGCAGTACTTC
cdr3_aa: CASSAGTDIYEQYF

v_call: TRBV5-1
clone_size: few
j_call: TRBJ2-1
d_call: .
cdr3_nt: TGCGCCAGCAGCTTGAGGGTGGAGTACAATGAGCAGTTCTTC
cdr3_aa: CASSLRVEYNEQFF

v_call: TRBV7-8
clone_size: .
j_call: TRBJ1-2
d_call: .
cdr3_nt: TGTGCCAGCAGCACCCGACAGGTCGTTAACTATGGCTACACCTTC
cdr3_aa: CASSTRQVVNYGYTF

v_call: TRBV4-1
clone_size: many
j_call: TRBJ2-7
d_call: TRBD1
cdr3_nt: TGCGCCAGCAGCTTCGGACAGGGACAACCTAACGAGCAGTACTTC
cdr3_aa: CASSFGQGQPNEQYF

v_call: TRBV11-2
clone_size: .
j_call: TRBJ2-1
d_call: .
cdr3_nt: TGTGCCAGCAGCTTAGATCCTGGGAGCTCCTACAATGAGCAGTTCTTC
cdr3_aa: CASSLDPGSSYNEQFF

v_call: TRBV19
clone_size: .
j_call: TRBJ1-1
d_call: .
cdr3_nt: TGTGCCAGCCAGACAGGATTCACTGAAGCTTTCTTT
cdr3_aa: CASQTGFTEAFF

v_call: TRBV2
clone_size: few
j_call: TRBJ1-2
d_call: TRBD1
cdr3_nt: TGTGCCAGCCTAAGGGACAGTGTCGTCGGTGACTATGGCTACACCTTC
cdr3_aa: CASLRDSVVGDYGYTF

v_call: TRBV6-4
clone_size: .
j_call: TRBJ2-2
d_call: .
cdr3_nt: TGTGCCAGCAGTGAAGAGGACAGCACCGGGGAGCTGTTTTTT
cdr3_aa: CASSEEDSTGELFF

v_call: TRBV5-1
clone_size: few
j_call: TRBJ2-1
d_call: TRBD1
cdr3_nt: TGCGCCAGCAGCTGGACAGGGACCGCATTGATCAATGAGCAGTTCTTC
cdr3_aa: CASSWTGTALINEQFF

v_call: TRBV4-1
clone_size: .
j_call: TRBJ2-7
d_call: TRBD2
cdr3_nt: TGCGCCAGCAGCCTCAGACTAGCGGGGAGCTACGAGCAGTACTTC
cdr3_aa: CASSLRLAGSYEQYF

v_call: TRBV7-2
clone_size: many
j_call: TRBJ2-3
d_call: TRBD2
cdr3_nt: TGTGCCAGCAGCCCACGGGGGGGCGGTTCAGATACGCAGTATTTT
cdr3_aa: CASSPRGGGSDTQYF

v_call: TRBV5-8
clone_size: many
j_call: TRBJ1-4
d_call: .
cdr3_nt: TGTGCCAGCATCCCTTGGAAGGGTGGGAGTGAAAAACTGTTTTTT
cdr3_aa: CASIPWKGGSEKLFF

v_call: TRBV15
clone_size: .
j_call: TRBJ2-7
d_call: TRBD1
cdr3_nt: TGTGCCACCAGCAGTTCCGGGACAGGGGTCCTTGAGCAGTACTTC
cdr3_aa: CATSSSGTGVLEQYF

v_call: TRBV27
clone_size: once
j_call: TRBJ2-1
d_call: .
cdr3_nt: TGTGCCAGCACCCGAGGAGGGCCCCGCGCGGATGAGCAGTTCTTC
cdr3_aa: CASTRGGPRADEQFF

v_call: TRBV12-3/TRBV12-4
clone_size: many
j_call: TRBJ1-5
d_call: .
cdr3_nt: TGTGCCAGCAGTTTAGCAGGTCTCCAGCATTTT
cdr3_aa: CASSLAGLQHF

v_call: TRBV7-2
clone_size: many
j_call: TRBJ2-7
d_call: .
cdr3_nt: TGTGCCAGCAGCTGGACTGACTCATCCTACGAGCAGTACTTC
cdr3_aa: CASSWTDSSYEQYF

v_call: TRBV6-8
clone_size: few
j_call: TRBJ1-1
d_call: .
cdr3_nt: TGTGCCAGCAGTTACTCTCTTGGGGGGGACACTGAAGCTTTCTTT
cdr3_aa: CASSYSLGGDTEAFF

v_call: TRBV5-4
clone_size: .
j_call: TRBJ1-6
d_call: .
cdr3_nt: TGTGCCAGCAGCTTTTCAGGGGTCGGATCACCCCTCCACTTT
cdr3_aa: CASSFSGVGSPLHF

v_call: TRBV6-1
clone_size: .
j_call: TRBJ2-2
d_call: .
cdr3_nt: TGTGCCAGCAGTGAAATGTCCACCGGGGAGCTGTTTTTT
cdr3_aa: CASSEMSTGELFF

v_call: TRBV7-9
clone_size: few
j_call: TRBJ1-2
d_call: .
cdr3_nt: TGTGCCAGCAGCTTAATGGGACTTTACTATGGCTACACCTTC
cdr3_aa: CASSLMGLYYGYTF

v_call: TRBV7-9
clone_size: few
j_call: TRBJ2-3
d_call: .
cdr3_nt: TGTGCCAGCAGCTTGTGGCAGGGAGTAGATACGCAGTATTTT
cdr3_aa: CASSLWQGVDTQYF

v_call: TRBV6-1
clone_size: few
j_call: TRBJ2-1
d_call: TRBD1
cdr3_nt: TGTGCCAGCAGTGACCAACGACAGGGGAATGAGCAGTTCTTC
cdr3_aa: CASSDQRQGNEQFF

v_call: TRBV28
clone_size: few
j_call: TRBJ1-1
d_call: TRBD1
cdr3_nt: TGTGCCAGCAGCACTGACCTCTTTACCGGGACAGGGACTTTGAGCTCCTTGAACACTGAAGCTTTCTTT
cdr3_aa: CASSTDLFTGTGTLSSLNTEAFF

v_call: TRBV19
clone_size: .
j_call: TRBJ2-1
d_call: .
cdr3_nt: TGTGCCAGTAGTATAGTCGATGAGCAGTTCTTC
cdr3_aa: CASSIVDEQFF

v_call: TRBV15
clone_size: .
j_call: TRBJ1-1
d_call: TRBD1
cdr3_nt: TGTGCCGCCAGAACCGGGACAGACAACACTGAAGCTTTCTTT
cdr3_aa: CAARTGTDNTEAFF

v_call: TRBV19
clone_size: .
j_call: TRBJ2-5
d_call: TRBD1
cdr3_nt: TGTGCCAGTAGTATCTCAGGACAGGGGGCGATGGAGACCCAGTACTTC
cdr3_aa: CASSISGQGAMETQYF

v_call: TRBV12-3/TRBV12-4
clone_size: few
j_call: TRBJ2-1
d_call: .
cdr3_nt: TGTGCCAGCAGTTTCTATCGAGTGGTCGGGGCATACAATGAGCAGTTCTTC
cdr3_aa: CASSFYRVVGAYNEQFF

v_call: TRBV12-3/TRBV12-4
clone_size: .
j_call: TRBJ2-1
d_call: .
cdr3_nt: TGTGCCAGCAGTTTGGTTCAGTCTTACAATGAGCAGTTCTTC
cdr3_aa: CASSLVQSYNEQFF

v_call: TRBV12-3/TRBV12-4
clone_size: .
j_call: TRBJ2-7
d_call: .
cdr3_nt: TGTGCCAGCAGTCTCGGACTACAATACGAGCAGTACTTC
cdr3_aa: CASSLGLQYEQYF

v_call: TRBV2
clone_size: once
j_call: TRBJ2-3
d_call: TRBD2
cdr3_nt: TGTGCCAGCAGTGGGACTAGCGGGGACACAGATACGCAGTATTTT
cdr3_aa: CASSGTSGDTDTQYF

v_call: TRBV11-1
clone_size: .
j_call: TRBJ1-2
d_call: TRBD1
cdr3_nt: TGTGCCAGCAGCTCGCTACAGGGGGTTGACTATGGCTACACCTTC
cdr3_aa: CASSSLQGVDYGYTF